This entry lists 20 T cell receptor beta chains sequenced from one sample in a study of blood T cell repertoires in COVID-19. Profiled with immunoSEQ multiplex PCR; TCRdb holds only in-frame clones, not every one. The sample includes about 120,000 clones, 79% of them seen just once. The sample taken for sequencing was peripheral blood. The receptors were gathered from a woman of 80 years or more with acute or convalescent COVID-19.

The CDR3 DNA reads as TGCGCCAGCAGCTTGGTATCCCGGGTTCAAGAGACCCAGTACTTC. This sequence encodes CASSLVSRVQETQYF. The chain uses TRBV5-1 and TRBJ2-5, with D uncertain. The CDR3 totals 15 residues. V was cut by 0 bases and J by 2 bases, with 11 bases left in between. The germline CDR1 and CDR2 sequences are SGHRS and YFSETQ.

This chain joins TRBV4-3 and TRBJ2-1, with 12 bases matching TRBD2. The length of the CDR3 is 15 residues. After removal of 7 bases from V and 2 bases from J, the junction contained 3 bases not matched to a gene. Germline V gives CDR1 LGHNA, CDR2 YSLEER. Here the CDR3 reads CASTRLAGAYNEQFF. CDR3 bases: TGCGCCAGCACGAGACTAGCGGGAGCCTACAATGAGCAGTTCTTC.

The rearrangement uses TRBV19 and TRBJ1-1; no reliable D call. This CDR3 contains 16 residues. The germline V and J ends were trimmed by 1 base and 0 bases, with 12 bases remaining between them. Germline lookup yields CDR1 LNHDA and CDR2 SQIVND (reference sequence). CDR3 DNA sequence: TGTGCCAGTAGTATAGGGGCCGGGAGTTTGAACACTGAAGCTTTCTTT. It specifies CASSIGAGSLNTEAFF.

J is TRBJ1-2 and V is TRBV4-3; D is perhaps TRBD1 (5 bases). Germline values: CDR1 LGHNA, CDR2 YSLEER. This CDR3 region has 14 residues. V shed 0 bases and J shed 3 bases, with 8 bases lying between them. DNA of the CDR3: TGCGCCAGCAGCCAAGACGCAGGGTACTATGGCTACACCTTC. This translates into CASSQDAGYYGYTF.

V is TRBV2 and J is TRBJ1-4, with 7 nucleotides matching TRBD1. The V gene's germline CDR1 is SNHLY and CDR2 FYNNEI. Unmatched junction bases numbered 7, after V lost 10 bases and J lost 8 bases. The CDR3 is made up of 12 amino acids. The CDR3 region has the DNA TGTGCCACAGGGGGACAGCGGGAAAAACTGTTTTTT. Translation gives CATGGQREKLFF.

This rearrangement joins TRBV7-3 to TRBJ2-5; TRBD2 matches 9 bases. The CDR3 covers 15 residues. Germline lookup yields CDR1 SGHTA and CDR2 FQGTGA. V was clipped by 5 bases and J by 7 bases; unmatched bases: 11. The DNA of the CDR3 is TGTGCCAGCAGCCTCTTAGCGGGGGCCGAGGGGACCCAGTACTTC. Translation: CASSLLAGAEGTQYF.

The chain combines TRBV6-5 with TRBJ1-2; 7 bases map to TRBD1. Germline V gene lookup returns CDR1 MNHEY and CDR2 SVGAGI. Trimming removed 7 bases from V and 2 bases from J; junction bases left unmatched: 7. The CDR3 is 14 amino acids. CDR3 loop: CASTGNRGNYGYTF. CDR3 DNA: TGTGCCAGCACGGGGAACAGGGGCAACTATGGCTACACCTTC.

The chain uses TRBV27 and TRBJ1-1, with 8 bases aligning to TRBD1. V gave up 5 bases and J gave up 5 bases; unmatched junction bases: 10. The CDR3 has 15 amino acids. Per the germline V gene, CDR1 is MNHEY and CDR2 is SMNVEV (reference sequence). The CDR3 nucleotides are TGTGCCAGCAGTCCTAATACAGGGGGGAGGACTGAAGCTTTCTTT. Its translation is CASSPNTGGRTEAFF.

This rearrangement joins TRBV18 to TRBJ2-1; tentatively, D is TRBD1 (6 bases). This CDR3 region has 13 residues. In germline, CDR1 is KGHSH, CDR2 LQKENI. V was cut by 2 bases and J by 8 bases, with 10 bases left in between. DNA for the CDR3: TGTGCCAGCTCACCATCTAACAGGGATGAGCAGTTCTTC. This sequence encodes CASSPSNRDEQFF.

V and J are TRBV27 and TRBJ2-5; 9 nucleotides line up with TRBD2. CDR3 length: 15 residues. Trimming at V came to 3 bases and at J to 2 bases, leaving 4 bases not matched to a gene. Germline lookup yields CDR1 MNHEY and CDR2 SMNVEV (reference sequence). CDR3 sequence reads: CASSFASGAQETQYF. Here the CDR3 DNA reads TGTGCCAGCAGTTTTGCTAGCGGGGCACAAGAGACCCAGTACTTC.

The chain has TRBV2 and TRBJ1-5; 9 bases align to TRBD1. Germline V gives CDR1 SNHLY, CDR2 FYNNEI. The CDR3 spans 15 residues. The junction had 1 base not matched to a gene; V was cut back by 0 bases and J by 4 bases. CDR3 coding DNA: TGTGCCAGCAGTGAAGCGGGGACAGGGAATCAGCCCCAGCATTTT. This codes for CASSEAGTGNQPQHF. Complete variable domain (other parts from reference TRBV2 and TRBJ1-5): EPEVTQTPSHQVTQMGQEVILRCVPISNHLYFYWYRQILGQKVEFLVSFYNNEISEKSEIFDDQFSVERPDGSNFTLKIRSTKLEDSAMYFCASSEAGTGNQPQHFGDGTRLSIL.

This clone was seen only a few times. This chain links TRBV5-1 with TRBJ1-6, with 7 bases lining up with TRBD1. This CDR3 is built from 15 residues. V was clipped by 5 bases and J by 9 bases; unmatched bases: 11. Germline lookup yields CDR1 SGHRS and CDR2 YFSETQ. CDR3 nucleotides: TGCGCCAGCAGTTTACCCGACAGGGAGCGTTCACCCCTCCACTTT. It encodes CASSLPDRERSPLHF.

The V gene is TRBV5-1, the J gene TRBJ2-5; 13 bases fit TRBD2. The CDR3 has 16 residues. CDR1 and CDR2 (germline): SGHRS, YFSETQ. The trim removed 1 base at V and 5 bases at J, leaving 5 bases unmatched. The CDR3 protein is CASSLRLAGGRETQYF. The CDR3 nucleotides are TGCGCCAGCAGCTTGAGACTAGCGGGGGGCAGGGAGACCCAGTACTTC.

This chain uses TRBV11-2 with TRBJ2-5; 8 nucleotides align to TRBD2. Germline-derived CDR1 and CDR2 are SGHAT and FQNNGV. V gave up 0 bases and J gave up 8 bases; unmatched junction bases: 5. This CDR3 is built from 14 residues. The DNA of the CDR3 is TGTGCCAGCAGCTTAGAGAGGCTAGCGGGCACCCAGTACTTC. Protein sequence: CASSLERLAGTQYF.

This clone was found once. V is TRBV19 and J is TRBJ1-3, with a tentative D call TRBD1 (5 bases). The CDR3 extends over 15 amino acids. CDR1 and CDR2 from the germline V gene are LNHDA and SQIVND (reference sequence). Trimming removed 5 bases at V and 0 bases at J, with 11 bases between. The CDR3 bases are TGTGCCAGTAGTTGGGGCGCTTCCTCTGGAAACACCATATATTTT. This sequence encodes CASSWGASSGNTIYF.

This clone appeared a few times. The chain uses TRBV29-1 and TRBJ1-2; D may be TRBD1 (5 bases). Trimming removed 6 bases from V and 14 bases from J, with 16 bases in between. CDR1 is SQVTM, CDR2 ANQGSEA, per germline. CDR3 length: 10 amino acids. This chain's CDR3 is CSVPGARGTF. CDR3 coding DNA: TGCAGCGTCCCCGGTGCGCGGGGGACCTTC.

The chain couples TRBV19 to TRBJ1-2; D gene unclear. Germline V gene lookup returns CDR1 LNHDA and CDR2 SQIVND (reference sequence). This CDR3 region has 16 residues. V was trimmed by 1 base and J by 8 bases, leaving 20 bases between them. CDR3 DNA: TGTGCCAGTAGTATAGCCCCATCGGGTAACGTTGAAGGCTACACCTTC. Encoded protein: CASSIAPSGNVEGYTF.

This clone was seen just once. This chain joins TRBV5-4 and TRBJ1-1; D unclear. Trimming left V 0 bases short and J 10 bases short, with 16 bases between. This CDR3 comprises 14 residues. Germline V gene data show CDR1 as SGHNT and CDR2 as YYREEE (reference sequence). The DNA of the CDR3 is TGTGCCAGCAGCTTGGATGGGGAGGGCCTGGGAGCTTTCTTT. Encoded protein: CASSLDGEGLGAFF. Looking up the rest from reference TRBV5-4 and TRBJ1-1 gives the full variable domain: ETGVTQSPTHLIKTRGQQVTLRCSSQSGHNTVSWYQQALGQGPQFIFQYYREEENGRGNFPPRFSGLQFPNYSSELNVNALELDDSALYLCASSLDGEGLGAFFGQGTRLTVV.

The rearrangement uses TRBV10-3 and TRBJ1-2, with D perhaps matching TRBD1 (6 bases). CDR1 is ENHRY, CDR2 SYGVKD, per germline. Trimming took 11 bases from V and 4 from J, leaving 20 bases between them. The CDR3 is 14 amino acids. CDR3: CAVSRDTSIYGYTF. Written as DNA, the CDR3 is TGTGCCGTTTCTCGGGACACCTCAATCTATGGCTACACCTTC.

The CDR3 here is CASRPAGTSGNTIYF. Written as DNA, the CDR3 is TGTGCCAGCAGACCCGCCGGGACAAGCGGAAACACCATATATTTT. V usage is TRBV27 and J usage is TRBJ1-3; D possibly corresponds to TRBD1 (6 bases). Trimming took off 6 bases at V and 4 bases at J, with 16 bases between the two ends. Per germline, CDR1 MNHEY and CDR2 SMNVEV (reference sequence). The CDR3 has 15 residues.